The 28 T cell receptor beta chains in this list originate from one sample, sequenced in a study of T cell responses to AZD1222 COVID-19 vaccine. The assay was immunoSEQ multiplex PCR, and TCRdb's table has in-frame clones only and misses some. Of 140,000 or so clones in the sample, approximately 90% were seen once. Sequenced here: peripheral blood, sampled 28 days after the second AZD1222 dose. The receptors come from an adult who received the AZD1222 COVID-19 vaccine.

The chain uses TRBV5-5 and TRBJ2-3; TRBD1 or TRBD2 may be the D gene (5 bases each). V was pared by 4 bases and J by 3 bases, with 9 bases between. The CDR3 sequence is 13 residues long. Germline V gene data show CDR1 as SGHKS and CDR2 as YYEKEE (reference sequence). The CDR3 DNA is TGTGCCAGCAGCGAGGGGTCAACAGATACGCAGTATTTT. Amino acid sequence: CASSEGSTDTQYF.

The chain has TRBV28 and TRBJ1-5, with D unresolved. Per the germline V gene, CDR1 is MDHEN and CDR2 is SYDVKM. V was cut by 4 bases and J by 5 bases, with 3 bases left in between. The CDR3 consists of 11 residues. The CDR3 here is CASSSDQPQHF. CDR3 DNA sequence: TGTGCCAGCAGTTCGGATCAGCCCCAGCATTTT.

J is TRBJ1-1 and V is TRBV28; possibly TRBD1 for D (5 bases). Germline assignment: CDR1 MDHEN and CDR2 SYDVKM. The CDR3 extends over 13 amino acids. The V gene lost 10 bases and the J gene lost 1 base, with 13 bases spanning the gap. CDR3 loop: CATTQDGNTEAFF. Here the CDR3 DNA reads TGTGCCACCACACAGGACGGGAACACTGAAGCTTTCTTT.

The genes are TRBV7-2 and TRBJ2-7, with D possibly matching TRBD1 (5 bases). The V gene lost 5 bases and the J gene lost 4 bases, with 18 bases spanning the gap. The CDR3 totals 15 residues. Germline CDR1 reads SGHTA; CDR2 reads FQGNSA. The CDR3 loop reads CASSTRRGAYYEQYF. In nucleotides, the CDR3 is TGTGCCAGCAGCACCCGAAGGGGCGCGTATTACGAGCAGTACTTC. The variable domain in full, with the rest retrieved from reference TRBV7-2 and TRBJ2-7, is GAGVSQSPSNKVTEKGKDVELRCDPISGHTALYWYRQSLGQGLEFLIYFQGNSAPDKSGLPSDRFSAERTGGSVSTLTIQRTQQEDSAVYLCASSTRRGAYYEQYFGPGTRLTVT.

This clone showed up just a few times. CDR3 DNA: TGCGCCAGCAGCTTGGCCGTCGAACCCGGGGAGCTGTTTTTT. This codes for CASSLAVEPGELFF. The V gene is TRBV5-1, the J gene TRBJ2-2, with unresolved D. V gave up 0 bases and J gave up 6 bases, with 9 bases separating them. Germline V gene sequence: CDR1 SGHRS, CDR2 YFSETQ. CDR3 length: 14 residues.

The rearrangement uses TRBV14 and TRBJ2-1; TRBD2 aligns across 9 bases. The CDR3 loop spans 17 amino acids. V shed 4 bases, J shed 7 bases, and the junction held 14 bases outside the gene matches. Germline V gene lookup returns CDR1 SGHDN and CDR2 FVKESK. CDR3 DNA sequence: TGTGCCAGCAGCCTCGTCTTTGGTAGCGGGAGTTTGAATGAGCAGTTCTTC. Amino acids: CASSLVFGSGSLNEQFF.

The chain's CDR3 is CASSAGQGFVDTQYF. In DNA form, the CDR3 reads TGTGCCAGCAGTGCCGGCCAGGGATTCGTAGATACGCAGTATTTT. This chain joins TRBV27 and TRBJ2-3, with D possibly being TRBD1 (5 bases). V was trimmed by 5 bases and J by 5 bases, leaving 17 bases between them. The CDR3 runs to 15 residues. Per the germline V gene, CDR1 is MNHEY and CDR2 is SMNVEV (reference sequence).

The V and J genes are TRBV27 and TRBJ2-3; D not resolved. CDR3 size: 14 residues. Germline V gives CDR1 MNHEY, CDR2 SMNVEV (reference sequence). Trimming took off 8 bases at V and 2 bases at J, with 14 bases between the two ends. The CDR3 nucleotides read TGTGCCAGCGGCTACGGAGTGTTCACAGATACGCAGTATTTT. Encoded protein: CASGYGVFTDTQYF.

The chain carries TRBV30 and TRBJ1-5; 9 nucleotides agree with TRBD1. Germline lookup yields CDR1 GTSNPN and CDR2 SVGIG (reference sequence). This CDR3 has 14 residues. V shed 4 bases, J shed 4 bases, and the junction held 5 bases outside the gene matches. The CDR3 is CAWTEGQGNQPQHF. CDR3 DNA: TGTGCCTGGACGGAGGGACAGGGAAATCAGCCCCAGCATTTT.

This chain links TRBV28 with TRBJ2-1; D is ambiguous. This CDR3 contains 13 residues. Trimming left V 2 bases short and J 9 bases short, with 11 bases between. The germline CDR1 and CDR2 sequences are MDHEN and SYDVKM. CDR3 nucleotide sequence: TGTGCCAGCAGTTTAGCAGGTACAAGTGAGCAGTTCTTC. Encoded protein: CASSLAGTSEQFF.

This rearrangement joins TRBV15 to TRBJ1-1; D remains unclear. The germline V gene encodes CDR1 LNHNV and CDR2 YYDKDF (reference sequence). V lost 1 base and J 0 bases, leaving 9 bases between the germline ends. The CDR3 runs 15 residues. CDR3 region: CATSRGEGLNTEAFF. CDR3 in DNA: TGTGCCACCAGCAGAGGAGAGGGATTGAACACTGAAGCTTTCTTT.

This chain connects TRBV4-3 to TRBJ2-1; 9 positions match TRBD2. Trimming took 4 bases from V and 10 from J; bases not matched to a gene: 11. In germline, CDR1 is LGHNA, CDR2 YSLEER. The CDR3 consists of 15 residues. The CDR3 sequence: CASSPSSAGGTEQFF. The CDR3 region has the DNA TGCGCCAGCAGCCCAAGCTCGGCGGGGGGGACAGAGCAGTTCTTC.

The chain couples TRBV5-1 to TRBJ2-1, with 9 bases fitting TRBD1. Trimming cost V 5 bases and J 4 bases; bases outside gene matches: 4. The CDR3 runs 14 residues. From germline, CDR1 is SGHRS and CDR2 YFSETQ. For the CDR3, the DNA is TGCGCCAGCAGAGCAGGACAGGGGTACAATGAGCAGTTCTTC. Its protein is CASRAGQGYNEQFF.

This clone was counted between two and nine times. The V gene is TRBV2, the J gene TRBJ2-1; possible D gene TRBD2, 6 bases. In germline, CDR1 is SNHLY, CDR2 FYNNEI. This CDR3 comprises 13 residues. V was cut by 1 base and J by 12 bases, with 13 bases left in between. The CDR3 spells CASSEGAGIVQFF. In nucleotides, the CDR3 is TGTGCCAGCAGTGAAGGGGCGGGGATCGTGCAGTTCTTC.

The V call is TRBV9, the J call TRBJ1-6; D possibly corresponds to TRBD1 (5 bases). The V gene lost 2 bases and the J gene lost 13 bases, with 16 bases spanning the gap. Germline V gene sequence: CDR1 SGDLS, CDR2 YYNGEE. The CDR3 is made up of 14 amino acids. The CDR3 sequence is CASSVGTGLGPLHF. The DNA of the CDR3 is TGTGCCAGCAGCGTCGGGACGGGTTTGGGGCCCCTCCACTTT. The variable domain in full, completed from reference TRBV9 and TRBJ1-6, reads DSGVTQTPKHLITATGQRVTLRCSPRSGDLSVYWYQQSLDQGLQFLIQYYNGEERAKGNILERFSAQQFPDLHSELNLSSLELGDSALYFCASSVGTGLGPLHFGNGTRLTVT.

The CDR3 bases are TGTGGGGGGGATGCGGACTCCTTCCACGGGGAGCTGTTTTTT. It translates to CGGDADSFHGELFF. The chain has TRBV27 and TRBJ2-2; tentatively, D is TRBD2 (6 bases). CDR3 length: 14 amino acids. From germline, CDR1 is MNHEY and CDR2 SMNVEV (reference sequence).

The V call is TRBV12-3 or TRBV12-4, the J call TRBJ2-7; a weak D match, TRBD1 (6 bases). This CDR3 has 12 residues. V gave up 3 bases and J gave up 7 bases, with 10 bases separating them. The CDR3 sequence: CASSLGAREQYF. The CDR3 bases are TGTGCCAGCAGTTTGGGGGCAAGGGAGCAGTACTTC.

The chain is built from TRBV3-1 (or the pseudogene TRBV3-2) and TRBJ2-6; D is ambiguous. Germline V gene lookup returns CDR1 LGHDT and CDR2 YNNKEL (reference sequence). CDR3 length: 15 amino acids. V was clipped by 4 bases and J by 1 base, with 8 bases between them. This CDR3 is CASSPYESGANVLTF. As DNA, the CDR3 is TGTGCCAGCAGCCCCTACGAATCTGGGGCCAACGTCCTGACTTTC.

The rearrangement joins TRBV6-5 to TRBJ1-4, with 10 bases that match TRBD1. J gave up 8 bases and V 2 bases, and 8 bases lay outside the gene matches. The CDR3 is made up of 16 amino acids. Looked up from germline, CDR1 is MNHEY and CDR2 is SVGAGI. CDR3 residues: CASSYLGGQGTEKLFF. The CDR3 bases are TGTGCCAGCAGTTACCTTGGGGGACAGGGGACAGAAAAACTGTTTTTT.

J is TRBJ2-7 and V is TRBV7-8, with 7 bases lining up with TRBD2. This CDR3 has 14 residues. The germline V gene has CDR1 SGHVS and CDR2 FQNEAQ. The trim removed 3 bases at V and 5 bases at J, leaving 7 bases unmatched. CDR3 protein: CASSFPGTKNEQYF. The CDR3 nucleotides are TGTGCCAGCAGCTTCCCCGGGACTAAAAACGAGCAGTACTTC.

The rearrangement uses TRBV27 and TRBJ1-2; TRBD1 aligns across 12 bases. V was clipped by 4 bases and J by 4 bases; unmatched bases: 13. Germline V gene lookup returns CDR1 MNHEY and CDR2 SMNVEV (reference sequence). The CDR3 spans 18 residues. In DNA form, the CDR3 reads TGTGCCAGCAGTTACGCCTCCGGGACAGGGGGCGTAGGCTATGGCTACACCTTC. It specifies CASSYASGTGGVGYGYTF.

The J gene is TRBJ1-4, the V gene TRBV9; TRBD1 aligns across 10 bases. Unmatched junction bases numbered 1, after V lost 3 bases and J lost 5 bases. The germline V gene encodes CDR1 SGDLS and CDR2 YYNGEE. The length of the CDR3 is 14 residues. The CDR3: CASSADRGNEKLFF. In DNA, the CDR3 is TGTGCCAGCAGCGCGGACAGGGGGAATGAAAAACTGTTTTTT.

The chain has TRBV5-1 and TRBJ2-7; weak D call: TRBD1 (5 bases). Germline loops: CDR1 SGHRS, CDR2 YFSETQ. The CDR3 is made up of 11 amino acids. The V and J ends lost 7 bases and 4 bases respectively, with 9 bases between them. The CDR3 loop reads CASQGDYEQYF. CDR3 DNA sequence: TGCGCCAGCCAAGGGGATTACGAGCAGTACTTC.

V is TRBV7-2 and J is TRBJ1-6; D call uncertain. V lost 0 bases, J lost 7 bases, and 10 bases lay in between. CDR3 length: 15 residues. Germline V gene lookup returns CDR1 SGHTA and CDR2 FQGNSA. CDR3 residues: CASSLAAGSNSPLHF. The CDR3 DNA reads as TGTGCCAGCAGCTTAGCGGCAGGATCGAATTCACCCCTCCACTTT.

This rearrangement joins TRBV6-2 or TRBV6-3 to TRBJ1-2, with 7 positions matching TRBD1. Germline trimming cut 6 bases from V and 6 bases from J; bases unmatched to any gene: 7. The CDR3 runs to 13 residues. Per the germline V gene, CDR1 is MNHEY and CDR2 is SVGEGT. The CDR3 coding sequence is TGTGCCAGCAGCCTAGGACAGGCCAATGGCTACACCTTC. This codes for CASSLGQANGYTF.

CDR3: CATSDYTGELFF. In DNA, the CDR3 is TGTGCCACCAGTGATTACACCGGGGAGCTGTTTTTT. The gene calls are TRBV24-1 and TRBJ2-2; no firm D call. V gave up 2 bases and J gave up 3 bases, with 0 bases separating them. The CDR3 runs 12 residues. Germline values: CDR1 KGHDR, CDR2 SFDVKD.

The rearrangement joins TRBV4-3 to TRBJ2-7; possibly TRBD2 for D (7 bases). From germline, CDR1 is LGHNA and CDR2 YSLEER. The CDR3 has 14 residues. V lost 1 base to trimming and J lost 4 bases, with 11 bases between them. The CDR3 region has the DNA TGCGCCAGCAGCCAAGTGGGGGGGCGGTACGAGCAGTACTTC. Its protein is CASSQVGGRYEQYF.

The V and J genes are TRBV19 and TRBJ2-5, with D possibly called TRBD1 or TRBD2 (5 bases each). The CDR3 length is 13 residues. Germline assignment: CDR1 LNHDA and CDR2 SQIVND (reference sequence). Between the trimmed V and J ends, which lost 8 bases and 3 bases, there was a span of 13 bases. The CDR3 DNA reads as TGTGCCAGTCGCCGGGACGGAGAAGAGACCCAGTACTTC. Translating gives CASRRDGEETQYF. The complete variable domain, with remaining parts taken from reference TRBV19 and TRBJ2-5, reads DGGITQSPKYLFRKEGQNVTLSCEQNLNHDAMYWYRQDPGQGLRLIYYSQIVNDFQKGDIAEGYSVSREKKESFPLTVTSAQKNPTAFYLCASRRDGEETQYFGPGTRLLVL.